The 5 T cell receptor beta chains listed next were all sequenced from one sample in a study of identifying expanded T cells in peripheral blood. Only in-frame clones appear in the TCRdb table, and some are missing; sequencing was by immunoSEQ multiplex PCR. The sample includes around 100,000 clones, 88% of them seen just once. The sample taken for sequencing was blood. All receptors come from a person aged 18 to 70 in good health.

J is TRBJ1-3 and V is TRBV7-2, with D unclear. The CDR3 totals 16 residues. The germline V gene has CDR1 SGHTA and CDR2 FQGNSA. The V and J ends lost 3 bases and 2 bases respectively, with 14 bases between them. This CDR3 reads CASSFGLGNTGNTIYF. CDR3 coding DNA: TGTGCCAGCAGCTTCGGTCTAGGGAACACTGGAAACACCATATATTTT.

This chain links TRBV2 with TRBJ1-1; D might be TRBD1 (5 bases). This CDR3 region has 13 residues. The germline V and J ends were trimmed by 4 bases and 11 bases, with 17 bases remaining between them. CDR1 is SNHLY and CDR2 is FYNNEI in the germline V gene. This chain's CDR3 is CASSAEQGRRAFF. The DNA for the CDR3 is TGTGCCAGCAGTGCGGAGCAGGGCAGGAGGGCTTTCTTT.

Only one count was recorded for this clone. CDR3 loop: CASSPRAGANVLTF. CDR3 sequence (DNA): TGTGCCAGCAGTCCAAGGGCTGGGGCCAACGTCCTGACTTTC. The rearrangement links TRBV27 to TRBJ2-6, with D hard to call. This CDR3 has 14 residues. The ends were cut back, 5 bases at V and 2 bases at J, with 7 bases in the middle. CDR1 is MNHEY, CDR2 SMNVEV, per germline (reference sequence).

In its sample, this clone was seen a few times. The chain combines TRBV2 with TRBJ2-5; no firm D call. CDR1 SNHLY and CDR2 FYNNEI come from the germline V gene. The CDR3 consists of 14 residues. Trimming removed 2 bases at V and 3 bases at J, with 10 bases between. CDR3 sequence (DNA): TGTGCCAGCAGTGAAAGGTTCGGTAAAGAGACCCAGTACTTC. Its translation is CASSERFGKETQYF.

The rearrangement joins TRBV5-1 to TRBJ2-1; 12 bases map to TRBD1. This CDR3 is built from 16 residues. V was clipped by 4 bases and J by 6 bases; unmatched bases: 8. Germline assignment: CDR1 SGHRS and CDR2 YFSETQ. CDR3 loop: CASSQTPGQGANEQFF. The CDR3 nucleotides are TGCGCCAGCAGCCAGACTCCGGGACAGGGGGCCAATGAGCAGTTCTTC.